This paragraph covers one T cell receptor (beta chain) sequence. Its target is unknown. The data belong to a study of naive and memory T cell subsets. Overall study findings and caveats: Naive repertoires, especially CD8, held a few larger clonotypes, possibly memory cells re-expressing CD45RA.

CDR3 size: 13 residues. CDR1 is PRHDT and CDR2 is FYEKMQ in the germline V gene (reference sequence). V gave up 4 bases and J gave up 6 bases, with 13 bases separating them. An equimolar mix of two oligonucleotides served as the beta constant-region primer for TRBC1 and TRBC2. The ligated cDNA underwent four PCR rounds using SP2 and nested alpha and beta constant-region primers. TCRdb fed the UMI-ligation and nested PCR reads into MiXCR, producing one record per CDR3 protein. The sample carries some 110,000 distinct CDR3 sequences, more than 12% recorded once. The sequence was collected from a human donor in good health. Sequenced: naive CD8+ T cells from blood. This chain uses TRBV13 with TRBJ2-7; D remains unclear. The CDR3 region is CASSYTLTGEQYF. In DNA form, the CDR3 reads TGTGCCAGCAGCTATACATTAACGGGCGAGCAGTACTTC.